Shown below are 13 T cell receptor beta chains from a single sample sequenced in a study of T cell responses to AZD1222 COVID-19 vaccine. Produced via immunoSEQ multiplex PCR; TCRdb's table is partial and in-frame only. The sample yields about 150,000 clones, approximately 90% seen once. The material was peripheral blood, obtained 28 days after the second AZD1222 dose. These receptors all stem from an adult who received the AZD1222 COVID-19 vaccine.

This chain joins TRBV19 and TRBJ1-5, with unresolved D. The CDR3 runs 15 residues. Germline V lookup: CDR1 LNHDA, CDR2 SQIVND (reference sequence). V lost 5 bases and J lost 4, with 15 bases in between. Written as DNA, the CDR3 is TGTGCCAGTAGTCTCCGCCCGACGGGAAATCAGCCCCAGCATTTT. Encoded protein: CASSLRPTGNQPQHF. Together with reference TRBV19 and TRBJ1-5, the CDR3 gives the full variable domain: DGGITQSPKYLFRKEGQNVTLSCEQNLNHDAMYWYRQDPGQGLRLIYYSQIVNDFQKGDIAEGYSVSREKKESFPLTVTSAQKNPTAFYLCASSLRPTGNQPQHFGDGTRLSIL.

The V and J genes are TRBV24-1 and TRBJ2-1; 7 bases are a match to TRBD1. The CDR3 length is 17 residues. V lost 4 bases and J lost 2; bases outside the gene matches: 10. The germline V gene encodes CDR1 KGHDR and CDR2 SFDVKD. This CDR3 is CATSDRTGAVPYNEQFF. For the CDR3, the DNA is TGTGCCACCAGTGACCGGACAGGTGCTGTGCCCTACAATGAGCAGTTCTTC.

This sequence joins TRBV4-1 and TRBJ1-2; D ambiguous. Germline lookup yields CDR1 MGHRA and CDR2 YSYEKL. The V and J ends lost 4 bases and 2 bases respectively, with 14 bases between them. This CDR3 comprises 15 residues. CDR3 in DNA: TGCGCCAGCAGCCCATCCGGCTGGGAAAACTATGGCTACACCTTC. It encodes CASSPSGWENYGYTF.

The chain joins TRBV5-4 to TRBJ2-7; D gene uncertain. CDR3 length: 12 amino acids. Trimming removed 4 bases from V and 3 bases from J, with 8 bases in between. Germline CDR1 and CDR2: SGHNT and YYREEE (reference sequence). The CDR3 DNA reads TGTGCCAGCAGCGTGGATCACTACGAGCAGTACTTC. It codes for CASSVDHYEQYF.

The chain couples TRBV5-1 to TRBJ2-1; D gene ambiguous. V dropped 4 bases and J dropped 0 bases, with 14 bases sitting between them. This CDR3 is 16 amino acids long. Per germline, CDR1 SGHRS and CDR2 YFSETQ. The CDR3 region has the DNA TGCGCCAGCAGCCCGGTTCTGGCTAGCTCCTACAATGAGCAGTTCTTC. It is translated as CASSPVLASSYNEQFF.

The chain carries TRBV25-1 and TRBJ2-2; 7 positions agree with TRBD1. The V and J ends lost 7 bases and 4 bases, in that order; junction bases with no gene match: 12. The CDR3 is 16 residues long. In germline, CDR1 is MGHDK, CDR2 SYGVNS. In DNA form, the CDR3 reads TGTGCCAGCACCCCAGACAGGGAGCTAGGCACCGGGGAGCTGTTTTTT. This gives the protein CASTPDRELGTGELFF.

The chain couples TRBV11-2 to TRBJ2-1; 10 bases fit TRBD2. The length of the CDR3 is 17 residues. CDR1 and CDR2 (germline): SGHAT, FQNNGV. Trimming at V came to 2 bases and at J to 3 bases, leaving 7 bases not matched to a gene. For the CDR3, the DNA is TGTGCCAGCAGCTTATATTGGGAGCGGGAGGGCTACAATGAGCAGTTCTTC. As protein: CASSLYWEREGYNEQFF.

The chain joins TRBV6-1 to TRBJ2-2, with a possible D match to TRBD2 (6 bases). V was shortened by 2 bases and J by 9 bases, with 10 bases between the two germline ends. CDR3 length: 13 residues. CDR1 and CDR2 from the germline V gene are MNHNS and SASEGT. The CDR3 protein is CASSESRDWELFF. Here the CDR3 DNA reads TGTGCCAGCAGTGAATCAAGGGACTGGGAGCTGTTTTTT.

This clone showed up just once. This chain joins TRBV29-1 and TRBJ2-3; D is unresolved. Between the trimmed V and J ends, which lost 7 bases and 4 bases, there was a span of 21 bases. The CDR3 contains 15 residues. Germline CDR1 and CDR2: SQVTM and ANQGSEA. DNA for the CDR3: TGCAGCGGCGACGGGTTAACCAACCCCCCAGATACGCAGTATTTT. The encoded protein is CSGDGLTNPPDTQYF.

V usage is TRBV5-1 and J usage is TRBJ2-2; 8 bases fit TRBD2. This CDR3 is built from 17 residues. V shed 2 bases and J 4 bases; nucleotides not matched to a gene: 10. Germline-derived CDR1 and CDR2 are SGHRS and YFSETQ. The CDR3 sequence is CASSFSITSGLTGELFF. CDR3 DNA: TGCGCCAGCAGCTTTTCAATAACTAGCGGACTCACCGGGGAGCTGTTTTTT.

The chain employs TRBV23-1 and TRBJ2-7; D is possibly TRBD1 (5 bases). TRBV23-1 is an open reading frame whose function is uncertain. V was clipped by 4 bases and J by 2 bases, with 18 bases between them. The CDR3 sequence is 16 residues long. CDR3 coding DNA: TGCGCCAGCAGTCTCTCTGGGGCCCCCTCCCCCTACGAGCAGTACTTC. Encoded protein: CASSLSGAPSPYEQYF.

The sample holds one count of this clone. The chain employs TRBV3-1 (or the pseudogene TRBV3-2) and TRBJ2-7; D is unresolved. The CDR3 has 12 amino acids. Germline V gives CDR1 LGHDT, CDR2 YNNKEL (reference sequence). The V end lost 4 bases, the J end lost 2 bases, and 6 bases lay between the germline ends. The CDR3 sequence: CASSRRPYEQYF. The DNA for the CDR3 is TGTGCCAGCAGCCGCCGACCCTACGAGCAGTACTTC.

About this clone: Germline is not matched at one junction end, which may reflect a read error. The chain combines TRBV6-5 with TRBJ1-1; D is possibly TRBD1 (5 bases). Germline-derived CDR1 and CDR2 are MNHEY and SVGAGI. CDR3 length: 14 residues. The chain's CDR3 is CASSDSAGTTEAFF. CDR3 nucleotides: TGTGCCAGCAGTGACTCGGCAGGGACCACTGAAGCTTTCTTT.